This T cell receptor beta chain is drawn from a study of cytomegalovirus exposure and HLA in healthy donors. This PCR relied on a set of 60 Vbeta primers and 13 Jbeta primers. Data came from immunoSEQ multiplex PCR; TCRdb stores just in-frame clones and leaves some out. The table has about 160,000 clones, about four fifths seen once. The study, taken as a whole, reports: Evidence from a later analysis indicated that most CMV-associated TCR beta chains looked HLA-restricted.

Of note for this clone: As yet, its antigen is unknown.

Trimming left V 5 bases short and J 9 bases short, with 17 bases between. The germline V gene has CDR1 SGHVS and CDR2 FQNEAQ. This CDR3 spans 15 amino acids. The chain links TRBV7-8 to TRBJ1-6; tentative D call: TRBD1 (5 bases). The receptor comes from a male donor in good health and CMV-seropositive. Specimen: PBMCs. This CDR3 is CASSPVAGNGSPLHF. The CDR3 DNA reads as TGTGCCAGCAGCCCTGTCGCAGGGAACGGTTCACCCCTCCACTTT.